This T cell receptor beta chain was sequenced for a study of shared clonotypes between healthy human individuals. Study-level points and caveats: It was observed that roughly 5.5% of naive CD4 clonotypes were shared across four donors. A generally larger estimated richness was seen in naive subsets than in memory subsets. Sequencing depth was a factor that was expected to affect clonotype sharing among donors.

For every subset, genomic DNA was evenly distributed across several immunoSEQ plates. Some clones are missing from TCRdb's copy, which holds only in-frame ones; the method was immunoSEQ multiplex PCR. The sample yields roughly 2 million clones, 85% to 95% seen once. This clone was recorded once. Its target is unknown. This CDR3 contains 14 residues. Germline CDR1 and CDR2: SGHRS and YFSETQ. V shed 3 bases and J shed 5 bases, with 14 bases lying between them. The sample consisted of naive CD4+ T cells sorted from blood. Indicated subset: CD45RA+ positively selected. The V and J genes are TRBV5-1 and TRBJ2-5; D not resolved. This receptor was obtained from a man younger than 35 in good health. The CDR3 sequence is CASSSGDYSETQYF. CDR3 sequence (DNA): TGCGCCAGCAGCTCTGGGGATTACAGTGAGACCCAGTACTTC.